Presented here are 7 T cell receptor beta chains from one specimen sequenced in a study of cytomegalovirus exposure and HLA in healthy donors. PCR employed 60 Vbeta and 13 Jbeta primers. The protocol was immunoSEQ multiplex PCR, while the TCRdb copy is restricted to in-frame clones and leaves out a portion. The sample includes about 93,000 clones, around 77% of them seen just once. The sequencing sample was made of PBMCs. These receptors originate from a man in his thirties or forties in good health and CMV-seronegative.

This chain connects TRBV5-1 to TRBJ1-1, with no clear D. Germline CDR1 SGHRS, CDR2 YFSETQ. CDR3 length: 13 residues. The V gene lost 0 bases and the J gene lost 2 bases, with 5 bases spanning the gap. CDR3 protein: CASSLDSNTEAFF. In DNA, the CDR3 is TGCGCCAGCAGCTTGGACTCAAACACTGAAGCTTTCTTT.

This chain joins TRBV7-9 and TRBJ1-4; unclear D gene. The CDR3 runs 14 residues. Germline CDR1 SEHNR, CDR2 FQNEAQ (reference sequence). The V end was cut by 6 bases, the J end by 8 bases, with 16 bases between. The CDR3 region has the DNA TGTGCCAGCAGTCATACCGGGAGGGAGGAAAAACTGTTTTTT. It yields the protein CASSHTGREEKLFF.

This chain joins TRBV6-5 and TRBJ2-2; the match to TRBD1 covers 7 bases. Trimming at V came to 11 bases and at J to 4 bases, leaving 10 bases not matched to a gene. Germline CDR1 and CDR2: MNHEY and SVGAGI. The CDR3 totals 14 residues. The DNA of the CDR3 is TGTGCCGGACTCACAGGGGTGAGCACCGGGGAGCTGTTTTTT. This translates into CAGLTGVSTGELFF.

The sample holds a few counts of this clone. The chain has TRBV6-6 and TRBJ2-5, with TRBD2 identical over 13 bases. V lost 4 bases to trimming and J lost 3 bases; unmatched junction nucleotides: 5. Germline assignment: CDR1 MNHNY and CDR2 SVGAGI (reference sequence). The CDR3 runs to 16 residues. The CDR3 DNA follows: TGTGCCAGCAGTTCCGGGACTAGCGGGGTAGAAGAGACCCAGTACTTC. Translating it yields CASSSGTSGVEETQYF.

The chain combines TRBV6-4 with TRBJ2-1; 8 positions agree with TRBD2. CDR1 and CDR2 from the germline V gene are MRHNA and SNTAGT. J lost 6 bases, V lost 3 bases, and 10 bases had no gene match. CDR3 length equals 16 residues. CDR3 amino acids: CASSEGGRGASNEQFF. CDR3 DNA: TGTGCCAGCAGTGAGGGGGGGCGGGGGGCCTCCAATGAGCAGTTCTTC.

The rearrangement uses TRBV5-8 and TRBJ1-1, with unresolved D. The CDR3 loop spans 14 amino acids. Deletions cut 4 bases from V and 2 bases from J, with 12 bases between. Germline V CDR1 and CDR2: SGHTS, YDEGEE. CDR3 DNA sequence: TGTGCCAGCAGCGCGGGGTACGTTAACACTGAAGCTTTCTTT. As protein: CASSAGYVNTEAFF.

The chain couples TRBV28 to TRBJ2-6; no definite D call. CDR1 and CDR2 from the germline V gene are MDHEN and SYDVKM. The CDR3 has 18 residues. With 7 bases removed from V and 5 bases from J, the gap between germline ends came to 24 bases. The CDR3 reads CASKSVQHAGLWANVLTF. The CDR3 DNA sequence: TGTGCCAGCAAATCCGTACAACACGCTGGGCTCTGGGCCAACGTCCTGACTTTC.